The following is a TCR beta chain sequence with its context. Its antigen remains unknown. This specimen belongs to a study of T cell responses to AZD1222 COVID-19 vaccine. Findings and limits, study-wide: Clonal diversity was possibly underestimated, and white British individuals and females predominated among donors.

The CDR3 has 11 residues. CDR1 is DFQATT, CDR2 SNEGSKA, per germline (reference sequence). V lost 4 bases and J 7 bases, leaving 10 bases between the germline ends. Using immunoSEQ multiplex PCR, the repertoire was profiled, and TCRdb retains in-frame clones only, with some absent. The sample includes approximately 120,000 clones, about 90% of them seen just once. The sequences come from peripheral blood, collected on day 0 of AZD1222 vaccination. The gene calls are TRBV20-1 and TRBJ1-2; tentative D call: TRBD1 (6 bases). The sequence was obtained from an adult in good health. DNA for the CDR3: TGCAGTGCTATGGGGGGCCCTGGCTACACCTTC. This gives the protein CSAMGGPGYTF.